These 12 T cell receptor beta chains share one sample of origin, sequenced in a study of blood T cell repertoires in COVID-19. Profiled with immunoSEQ multiplex PCR; TCRdb holds only in-frame clones, not every one. Of around 300,000 clones in the sample, around four fifths are singletons; the top ten hold about 3%. The sequencing input was peripheral blood. The receptor source for this set is a man aged 30 to 45 with active or convalescent COVID-19.

V and J are TRBV19 and TRBJ2-6, with 8 bases lining up with TRBD1. CDR3 length: 19 amino acids. V dropped 3 bases and J dropped 0; count of bases not matched to a gene: 10. CDR1 LNHDA and CDR2 SQIVND come from the germline V gene (reference sequence). The CDR3 bases are TGTGCCAGTAGTATTTTGGCAGGGGGCTTAAGCTCTGGGGCCAACGTCCTGACTTTC. This gives the protein CASSILAGGLSSGANVLTF.

V gene TRBV10-2 combines with J gene TRBJ1-5; D is ambiguous. CDR3 size: 14 residues. V lost 7 bases, J lost 0 bases, and 10 bases lay in between. The germline gives CDR1 WSHSY, CDR2 SAAADI. The CDR3 sequence: CASTPSDSNQPQHF. CDR3 sequence (DNA): TGCGCCAGCACTCCCAGCGATAGCAATCAGCCCCAGCATTTT.

This chain links TRBV7-3 with TRBJ2-1, with a possible D match to TRBD2 (5 bases). Trimming removed 2 bases at V and 9 bases at J, with 11 bases between. Germline V gives CDR1 SGHTA, CDR2 FQGTGA. This CDR3 is built from 13 residues. CDR3 sequence (DNA): TGTGCCAGCAGCTTAGTCGTTCGGGGTGAGCAGTTCTTC. Its protein product is CASSLVVRGEQFF.

J is TRBJ2-6 and V is TRBV6-5; D is unresolved. The CDR3 has 14 residues. Germline V CDR1 and CDR2: MNHEY, SVGAGI. V was cut by 6 bases and J by 1 base, with 7 bases left in between. The CDR3 DNA reads as TGTGCCAGCAGACCTATTTCTGGGGCCAACGTCCTGACTTTC. Protein sequence: CASRPISGANVLTF.

The CDR3 reads CASSLWGGAGTDTQYF. CDR3 sequence (DNA): TGTGCCAGCAGTTTATGGGGGGGAGCCGGAACAGATACGCAGTATTTT. The gene calls are TRBV27 and TRBJ2-3, with 7 bases fitting TRBD2. CDR3 size: 16 residues. With V trimmed by 1 base and J by 3 bases, 7 bases remained unmatched. In germline, CDR1 is MNHEY, CDR2 SMNVEV (reference sequence).

The chain couples TRBV12-3 or TRBV12-4 to TRBJ2-1, with TRBD1 matching over 10 bases. CDR3 length: 13 amino acids. V shed 1 base and J 13 bases; nucleotides not matched to a gene: 4. The CDR3 reads CASSLVGTGVQFF. The DNA of the CDR3 is TGTGCCAGCAGTTTAGTCGGGACAGGGGTACAGTTCTTC.

The V call is TRBV18, the J call TRBJ2-2, with TRBD1 matching 7 bases. This CDR3 has 15 amino acids. V lost 3 bases and J lost 5; bases outside the gene matches: 6. The germline V gene encodes CDR1 KGHSH and CDR2 LQKENI. The chain's CDR3 is CASSPTGKGTGELFF. DNA for the CDR3: TGTGCCAGCTCACCGACAGGGAAAGGAACCGGGGAGCTGTTTTTT.

The chain carries TRBV6-2 or TRBV6-3 and TRBJ2-1; possible D gene TRBD1, 6 bases. Looked up from germline, CDR1 is MNHEY and CDR2 is SVGEGT. This CDR3 has 16 residues. The V and J ends lost 2 bases and 2 bases respectively, with 13 bases between them. The CDR3 nucleotides read TGTGCCAGCAGTTACGGTAGGGGGATACCCTACAATGAGCAGTTCTTC. This translates into CASSYGRGIPYNEQFF.

The chain combines TRBV6-5 with TRBJ2-1; 7 nucleotides align to TRBD1. V lost 7 bases and J lost 0; bases outside the gene matches: 6. In germline, CDR1 is MNHEY, CDR2 SVGAGI. The CDR3 is 15 amino acids. Written as DNA, the CDR3 is TGTGCCAGCACCGAACAGGGGACCTCCTACAATGAGCAGTTCTTC. It translates to CASTEQGTSYNEQFF.

The genes are TRBV3-1 (or the pseudogene TRBV3-2) and TRBJ1-1; 7 bases are shared with TRBD1. Germline-derived CDR1 and CDR2 are LGHDT and YNNKEL (reference sequence). The CDR3 runs 14 residues. With V trimmed by 6 bases and J by 1 base, 5 bases remained unmatched. The CDR3: CASRPDRQNTEAFF. In nucleotides, the CDR3 is TGTGCCAGCAGACCGGACAGGCAGAACACTGAAGCTTTCTTT.

The DNA for the CDR3 is TGTGCCAGCAGTCGGGGGGCCAGGGAGACCCAGTACTTC. Protein product: CASSRGARETQYF. This chain links TRBV6-2 or TRBV6-3 with TRBJ2-5; tentatively, D is TRBD2 (7 bases). Germline CDR1 is MNHEY and CDR2 is SVGEGT. The ends were cut back, 5 bases at V and 5 bases at J, with 12 bases in the middle. The CDR3 loop spans 13 amino acids.

This chain connects TRBV10-3 to TRBJ2-1, with 15 bases matching TRBD2. The CDR3 covers 13 residues. V trimming: 10 bases; J trimming: 12 bases; junction bases outside the gene matches: 7. Germline V gene data show CDR1 as ENHRY and CDR2 as SYGVKD. The CDR3 nucleotides read TGTGCCACCGGACTAGCGGGGGGGCGCGGGCAGTTCTTC. The encoded protein is CATGLAGGRGQFF.